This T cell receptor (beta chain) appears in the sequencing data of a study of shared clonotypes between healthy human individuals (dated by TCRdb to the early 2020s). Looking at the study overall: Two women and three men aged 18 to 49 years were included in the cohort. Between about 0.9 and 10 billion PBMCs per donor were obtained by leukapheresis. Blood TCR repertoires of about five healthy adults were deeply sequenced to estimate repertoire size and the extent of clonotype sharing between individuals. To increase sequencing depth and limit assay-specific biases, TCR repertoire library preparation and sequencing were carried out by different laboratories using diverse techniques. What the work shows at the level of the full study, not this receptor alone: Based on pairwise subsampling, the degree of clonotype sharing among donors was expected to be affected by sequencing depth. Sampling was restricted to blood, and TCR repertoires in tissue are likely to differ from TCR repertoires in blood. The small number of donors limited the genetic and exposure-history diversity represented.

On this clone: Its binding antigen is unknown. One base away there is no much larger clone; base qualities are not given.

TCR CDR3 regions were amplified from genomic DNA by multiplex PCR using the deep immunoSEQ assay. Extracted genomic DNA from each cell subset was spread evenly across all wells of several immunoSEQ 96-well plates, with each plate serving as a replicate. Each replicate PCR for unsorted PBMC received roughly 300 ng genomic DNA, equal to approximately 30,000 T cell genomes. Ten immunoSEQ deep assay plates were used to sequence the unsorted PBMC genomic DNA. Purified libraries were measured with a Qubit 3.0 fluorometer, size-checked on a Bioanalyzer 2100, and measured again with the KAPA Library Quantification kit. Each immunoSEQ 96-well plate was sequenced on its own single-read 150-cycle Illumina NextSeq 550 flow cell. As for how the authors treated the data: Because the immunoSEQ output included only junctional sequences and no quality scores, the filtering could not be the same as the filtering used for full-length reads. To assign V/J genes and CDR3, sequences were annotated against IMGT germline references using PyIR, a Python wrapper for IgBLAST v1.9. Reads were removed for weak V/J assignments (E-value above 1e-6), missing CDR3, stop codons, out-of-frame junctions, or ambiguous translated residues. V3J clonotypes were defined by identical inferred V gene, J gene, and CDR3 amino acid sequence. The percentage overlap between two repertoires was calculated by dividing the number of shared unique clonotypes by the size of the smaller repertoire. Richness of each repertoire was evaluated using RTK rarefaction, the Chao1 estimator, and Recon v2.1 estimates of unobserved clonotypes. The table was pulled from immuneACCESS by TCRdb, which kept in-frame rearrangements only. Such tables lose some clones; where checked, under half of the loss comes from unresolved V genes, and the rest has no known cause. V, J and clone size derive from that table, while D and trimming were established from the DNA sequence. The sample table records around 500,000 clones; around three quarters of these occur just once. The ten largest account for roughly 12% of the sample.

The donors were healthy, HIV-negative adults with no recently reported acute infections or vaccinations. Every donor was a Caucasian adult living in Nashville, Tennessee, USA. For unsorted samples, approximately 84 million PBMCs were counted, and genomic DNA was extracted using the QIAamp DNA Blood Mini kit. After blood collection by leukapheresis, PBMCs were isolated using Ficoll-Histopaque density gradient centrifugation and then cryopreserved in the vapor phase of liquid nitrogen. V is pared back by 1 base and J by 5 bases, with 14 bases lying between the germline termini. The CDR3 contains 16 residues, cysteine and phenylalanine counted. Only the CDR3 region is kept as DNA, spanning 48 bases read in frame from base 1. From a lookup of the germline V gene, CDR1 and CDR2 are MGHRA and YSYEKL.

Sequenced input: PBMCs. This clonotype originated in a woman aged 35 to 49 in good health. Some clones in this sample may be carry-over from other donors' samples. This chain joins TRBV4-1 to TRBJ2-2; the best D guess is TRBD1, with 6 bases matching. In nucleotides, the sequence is TGCGCCAGCAGCCAAGGGCCCGGGACAACTACCGGGGAGCTGTTTTTT. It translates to CASSQGPGTTTGELFF.